The 18 T cell receptor beta chains in this list originate from one sample, sequenced in a study of cytomegalovirus exposure and HLA in healthy donors. Primers included in the PCR were 60 Vbeta and 13 Jbeta primers. Assay: immunoSEQ multiplex PCR; the TCRdb copy retains only in-frame clones and omits some. This table holds about 210,000 clones, over 80% found once. The sequenced sample was PBMCs. These receptor sequences come from a woman in her forties or fifties in good health and CMV-seropositive.

This clone appeared a few times. The J gene is TRBJ1-5, the V gene TRBV6-7; no reliable D call. TRBV6-7 carries the ORF label, with uncertain function. This CDR3 has 13 residues. The V and J ends lost 3 bases and 6 bases respectively, with 9 bases between them. CDR3 coding DNA: TGTGCCAGCAGTTATCGGTGGAGTCAGCCCCAGCATTTT. Protein product: CASSYRWSQPQHF.

The chain carries TRBV5-6 and TRBJ1-2; possible D gene TRBD1, 6 bases. Trimming removed 0 bases from V and 8 bases from J, with 17 bases in between. Germline V gene sequence: CDR1 SGHDT, CDR2 YYEEEE. This CDR3 has 15 residues. The CDR3 reads CASSLVGGAFNGYTF. For the CDR3, the DNA is TGTGCCAGCAGCTTGGTGGGGGGGGCGTTCAACGGCTACACCTTC.

This chain joins TRBV11-2 and TRBJ2-3, with 7 nucleotides matching TRBD2. Germline V gene sequence: CDR1 SGHAT, CDR2 FQNNGV. The CDR3 is 17 amino acids. V dropped 3 bases and J dropped 5; count of bases not matched to a gene: 14. The CDR3 DNA reads as TGTGCCAGCAGCTTGGGTGGTAGCGGGTCGGGGTTAGATACGCAGTATTTT. Residues: CASSLGGSGSGLDTQYF.

The chain combines TRBV5-1 with TRBJ2-5; possibly TRBD2 for D (6 bases). With 0 bases removed from V and 5 bases from J, the gap between germline ends came to 14 bases. Germline-derived CDR1 and CDR2 are SGHRS and YFSETQ. The CDR3 contains 15 residues. Here the CDR3 DNA reads TGCGCCAGCAGCTTGGCTCGGCTGGCGGGGGAGACCCAGTACTTC. Protein sequence: CASSLARLAGETQYF.

The J gene is TRBJ1-1, the V gene TRBV7-2; weak D call: TRBD1 (5 bases). Looked up from germline, CDR1 is SGHTA and CDR2 is FQGNSA. This CDR3 has 16 residues. V was trimmed by 5 bases and J by 4 bases, leaving 20 bases between them. CDR3 nucleotide sequence: TGTGCCAGCAGCCCCAGGGCGGGGGTTACGGGCACTGAAGCTTTCTTT. Its protein is CASSPRAGVTGTEAFF.

The chain is built from TRBV9 and TRBJ1-1; the D is unclear. The V and J ends lost 4 bases and 1 base respectively, with 8 bases between them. The CDR3 spans 13 residues. From germline, CDR1 is SGDLS and CDR2 YYNGEE. The CDR3 DNA reads as TGTGCCAGCAGCTCAACAGAGAACACTGAAGCTTTCTTT. Residues: CASSSTENTEAFF. Full variable domain (outside the CDR3, taken from reference TRBV9 and TRBJ1-1): DSGVTQTPKHLITATGQRVTLRCSPRSGDLSVYWYQQSLDQGLQFLIQYYNGEERAKGNILERFSAQQFPDLHSELNLSSLELGDSALYFCASSSTENTEAFFGQGTRLTVV.

Only one count was recorded for this clone. The chain uses TRBV7-9 and TRBJ2-7; TRBD2 matches at 8 bases. The CDR3 sequence is 14 residues long. Per germline, CDR1 SEHNR and CDR2 FQNEAQ (reference sequence). J gave up 0 bases and V 7 bases, and 5 bases lay outside the gene matches. The CDR3: CASTRSGGSYEQYF. Here the CDR3 DNA reads TGTGCCAGCACACGAAGCGGGGGCTCCTACGAGCAGTACTTC.

This clone was found once. The V call is TRBV19, the J call TRBJ2-7; tentatively, D is TRBD2 (6 bases). Germline assignment: CDR1 LNHDA and CDR2 SQIVND (reference sequence). This CDR3 is built from 14 residues. With 3 bases removed from V and 1 base from J, the gap between germline ends came to 10 bases. The CDR3 nucleotides read TGTGCCAGTAGTATCACCGGGGGATCCTACGAGCAGTACTTC. Translating it yields CASSITGGSYEQYF.

The chain has TRBV7-2 and TRBJ1-1; 7 bases map to TRBD1. Germline CDR1 is SGHTA and CDR2 is FQGNSA. The CDR3 consists of 15 residues. Germline trimming cut 5 bases from V and 5 bases from J; bases unmatched to any gene: 11. The DNA for the CDR3 is TGTGCCAGCAGCGGCTACAGGGGTGGGGGGACTGAAGCTTTCTTT. It is translated as CASSGYRGGGTEAFF.

The chain employs TRBV6-1 and TRBJ2-1; TRBD2 matches at 7 bases. After removal of 10 bases from V and 5 bases from J, the junction contained 14 bases not matched to a gene. The germline V gene has CDR1 MNHNS and CDR2 SASEGT. CDR3 length equals 15 residues. The CDR3 coding sequence is TGTGCCACTACCTATGGGGGGGGTGGAAACAATGAGCAGTTCTTC. The encoded protein is CATTYGGGGNNEQFF.

The rearrangement uses TRBV28 and TRBJ1-1; D gene uncertain. V was trimmed by 8 bases and J by 0 bases, leaving 16 bases between them. The CDR3 extends over 15 amino acids. Germline V gives CDR1 MDHEN, CDR2 SYDVKM. CDR3 DNA sequence: TGTGCCAGCTGTACGGTGAGAGAGGTGAACACTGAAGCTTTCTTT. Residues: CASCTVREVNTEAFF.

The chain employs TRBV19 and TRBJ1-1; 8 bases match TRBD1. CDR1 is LNHDA, CDR2 SQIVND, per germline (reference sequence). Trimming took 6 bases from V and 4 from J; bases not matched to a gene: 7. The CDR3 sequence is 14 residues long. This CDR3 reads CASRTQGARTEAFF. The CDR3 DNA reads as TGTGCCAGTAGGACCCAGGGGGCGCGCACTGAAGCTTTCTTT.

In its sample, this clone was seen once. This chain connects TRBV9 to TRBJ1-2, with a weak D call TRBD1 (6 bases). Germline-derived CDR1 and CDR2 are SGDLS and YYNGEE. The CDR3 has 13 residues. The V and J ends lost 5 bases and 2 bases respectively, with 10 bases between them. The DNA of the CDR3 is TGTGCCAGCAGAACAACAGGGAACTATGGCTACACCTTC. This codes for CASRTTGNYGYTF.

This chain links TRBV28 with TRBJ2-7; D may be TRBD1 (5 bases). Germline V gene sequence: CDR1 MDHEN, CDR2 SYDVKM. Between the trimmed V and J ends, which lost 6 bases and 1 base, there was a span of 16 bases. The CDR3 has 15 residues. The CDR3 region is CASSFAPTVSYEQYF. CDR3 nucleotide sequence: TGTGCCAGCAGCTTTGCCCCGACAGTTTCCTACGAGCAGTACTTC.

Only one count was recorded for this clone. V is TRBV18 and J is TRBJ1-4; unclear D gene. The CDR3 extends over 13 amino acids. Trimming stripped 9 bases from V and 1 base from J, with 9 bases between. Looked up from germline, CDR1 is KGHSH and CDR2 is LQKENI. CDR3 sequence: CASKQLTNEKLFF. The CDR3 bases are TGTGCCAGTAAACAGCTAACTAATGAAAAACTGTTTTTT.

The V gene is TRBV4-1, the J gene TRBJ1-5, with D unclear. V was cut by 0 bases and J by 2 bases, with 8 bases left in between. Germline loops: CDR1 MGHRA, CDR2 YSYEKL. The CDR3 spans 15 residues. For the CDR3, the DNA is TGCGCCAGCAGCCAAGATTGGCGGGGCAATCAGCCCCAGCATTTT. It specifies CASSQDWRGNQPQHF.

The V gene is TRBV25-1, the J gene TRBJ2-5, with a weak D call TRBD1 (6 bases). Germline lookup yields CDR1 MGHDK and CDR2 SYGVNS. Trimming shortened V by 3 bases and J by 9 bases, and 20 bases separated the two germline ends. This CDR3 region has 15 residues. The CDR3 DNA reads as TGTGCCAGCAGTGAGAACCGCAGGGGCCCCGTCCCCCAGTACTTC. Protein: CASSENRRGPVPQYF.

The chain combines TRBV2 with TRBJ1-1; 8 bases fit TRBD1. With V trimmed by 5 bases and J by 5 bases, 7 bases remained unmatched. The CDR3 sequence is 14 residues long. The V gene's germline CDR1 is SNHLY and CDR2 FYNNEI. This CDR3 reads CASSSRTGWTEAFF. The CDR3 nucleotides read TGTGCCAGCAGTTCCAGGACAGGGTGGACTGAAGCTTTCTTT.